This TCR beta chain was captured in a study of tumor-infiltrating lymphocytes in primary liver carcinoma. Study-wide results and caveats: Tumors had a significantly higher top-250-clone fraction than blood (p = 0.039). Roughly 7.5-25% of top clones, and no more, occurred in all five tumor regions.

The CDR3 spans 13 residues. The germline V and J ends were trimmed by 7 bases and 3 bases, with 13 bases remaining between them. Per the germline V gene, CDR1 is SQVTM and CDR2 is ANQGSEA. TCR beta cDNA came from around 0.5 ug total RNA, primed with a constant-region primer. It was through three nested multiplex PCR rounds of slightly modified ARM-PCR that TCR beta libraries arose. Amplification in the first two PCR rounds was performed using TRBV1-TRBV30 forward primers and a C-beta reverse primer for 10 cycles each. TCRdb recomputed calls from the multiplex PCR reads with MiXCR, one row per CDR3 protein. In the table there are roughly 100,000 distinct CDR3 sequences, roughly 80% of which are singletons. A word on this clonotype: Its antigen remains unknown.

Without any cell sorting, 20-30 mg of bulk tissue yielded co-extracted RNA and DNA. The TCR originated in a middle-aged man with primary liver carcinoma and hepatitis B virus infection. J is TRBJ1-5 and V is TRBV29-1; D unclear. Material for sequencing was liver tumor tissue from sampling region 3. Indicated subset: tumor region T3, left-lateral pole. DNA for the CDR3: TGCAGCGGTATTCATGCGCTCAATCAGCCCCAGCATTTT. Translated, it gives CSGIHALNQPQHF.